This T cell receptor beta chain was recovered during a study of cytomegalovirus exposure and HLA in healthy donors. The CDR3 contains 17 residues. V shed 1 base, J shed 7 bases, and the junction held 9 bases outside the gene matches. From germline, CDR1 is SSHAT and CDR2 FNYEAQ (reference sequence). The primer mix had 60 Vbeta and 13 Jbeta primers. TCRdb keeps only in-frame clones here, not all; method: immunoSEQ multiplex PCR. This table has fewer than 250,000 clones, 70% to 80% appearing once. The chain uses TRBV7-7 and TRBJ2-1, with 11 bases aligning to TRBD2. This TCR derives from a male donor in good health and CMV-seropositive. Sequences were obtained from PBMCs. The CDR3 here is CASSLGSIAGGPNEQFF. The CDR3 nucleotides read TGTGCCAGCAGCTTAGGGTCAATAGCGGGGGGGCCTAATGAGCAGTTCTTC.